A selection of T cell receptor beta chains follows, all from one sample in a study of CD8+CD57+ T cells in acquired aplastic anemia. TCRdb re-called the reads through MiXCR, storing one row per CDR3 protein. This table has around 180,000 distinct CDR3 sequences, over 40% appearing once. Sample: sorted CD4+, CD8+, or CD8+CD57+ T cells (not recorded which) from PBMCs. The receptors derive from a human donor with aplastic anemia. Both conserved end residues are part of each CDR3.

j_call v_call cdr3_aa
TRBJ1-5 TRBV28 CASSLRDSLQAQHF
TRBJ2-7 TRBV5-1 CASSTREQYF
TRBJ1-1 TRBV20-1 CSAKDRPGRAEAFF
TRBJ2-1 TRBV5-1 CASSLEGGDYNEQFF
TRBJ1-1 TRBV10-3 CASLGGGSTEAFF
TRBJ2-5 TRBV19 CASSTGGWETQYF
TRBJ1-2 TRBV20-1 CSARGQTYGYTF
TRBJ1-1 TRBV6-5 CASSYFGQVEAFF
TRBJ2-6 TRBV7-2 CASSFWTGGAGSGANVLTF
TRBJ2-1 TRBV19 CASSILPIYNEQFF
TRBJ1-1 TRBV5-1 CASSGPSRGEAFF
TRBJ1-2 TRBV29-1 CSVGEGALTNYGYTF
TRBJ2-7 TRBV15 CATSRQPGQLQEQYF
TRBJ2-3 TRBV6-2/TRBV6-3 CASSYNLPKGDTQYF
TRBJ2-2 TRBV19 CASSMVRKSGELFF
TRBJ2-7 TRBV18 CASSPQHSYEQYF
TRBJ2-7 TRBV20-1 CSAIRAGGNEQYF
TRBJ1-5 TRBV20-1 CSAREGGSQPQHF
TRBJ2-7 TRBV19 CASSGQGATSYEQYF
TRBJ2-7 TRBV5-8 CASSLDFQVYEQYF
TRBJ2-7 TRBV11-1 CASSRGRTTSHYEQYF
TRBJ2-3 TRBV7-2 CASTRKGRSTQYF
TRBJ1-1 TRBV10-1 CASSESTGEAFF
TRBJ2-1 TRBV12-3/TRBV12-4 CASSLAGEYNEQFF
TRBJ2-7 TRBV4-1 CASSQVQGASYEQYF
TRBJ1-5 TRBV20-1 CSAAWAVGPYNEPQHF
TRBJ1-3 TRBV10-3 CATSGKGPSGNTIYF
TRBJ1-5 TRBV7-2 CASSYRNQPQHF
TRBJ2-3 TRBV6-5 CASSYSDRSSASTQYF
TRBJ2-7 TRBV5-5 CASSPYRGGDEQYF
TRBJ1-1 TRBV2 CASSQDLNTEAFF